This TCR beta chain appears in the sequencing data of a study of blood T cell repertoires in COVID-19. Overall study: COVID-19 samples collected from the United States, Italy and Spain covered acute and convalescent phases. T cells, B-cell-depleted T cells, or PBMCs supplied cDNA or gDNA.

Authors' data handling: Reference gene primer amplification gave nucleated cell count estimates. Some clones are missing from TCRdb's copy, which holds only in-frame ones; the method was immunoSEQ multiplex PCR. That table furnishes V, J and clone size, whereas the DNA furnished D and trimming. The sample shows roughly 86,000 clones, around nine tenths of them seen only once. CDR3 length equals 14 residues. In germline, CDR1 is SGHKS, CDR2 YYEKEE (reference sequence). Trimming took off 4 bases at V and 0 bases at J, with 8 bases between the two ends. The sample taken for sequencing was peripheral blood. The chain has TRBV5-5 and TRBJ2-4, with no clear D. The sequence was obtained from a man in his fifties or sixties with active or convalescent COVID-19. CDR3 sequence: CASSQTVAKNIQYF. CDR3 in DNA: TGTGCCAGCAGCCAGACTGTAGCCAAAAACATTCAGTACTTC.